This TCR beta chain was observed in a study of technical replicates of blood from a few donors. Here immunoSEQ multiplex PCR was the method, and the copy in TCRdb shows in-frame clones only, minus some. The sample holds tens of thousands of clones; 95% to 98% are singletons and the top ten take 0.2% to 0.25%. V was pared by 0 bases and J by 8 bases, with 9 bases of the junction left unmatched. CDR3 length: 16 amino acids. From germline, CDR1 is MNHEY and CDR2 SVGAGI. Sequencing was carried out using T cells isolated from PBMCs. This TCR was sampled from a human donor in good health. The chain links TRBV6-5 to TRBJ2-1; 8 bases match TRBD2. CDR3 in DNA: TGTGCCAGCAGTTACTCGTTTAGGTCGGGAGGGGATGAGCAGTTCTTC. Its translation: CASSYSFRSGGDEQFF.